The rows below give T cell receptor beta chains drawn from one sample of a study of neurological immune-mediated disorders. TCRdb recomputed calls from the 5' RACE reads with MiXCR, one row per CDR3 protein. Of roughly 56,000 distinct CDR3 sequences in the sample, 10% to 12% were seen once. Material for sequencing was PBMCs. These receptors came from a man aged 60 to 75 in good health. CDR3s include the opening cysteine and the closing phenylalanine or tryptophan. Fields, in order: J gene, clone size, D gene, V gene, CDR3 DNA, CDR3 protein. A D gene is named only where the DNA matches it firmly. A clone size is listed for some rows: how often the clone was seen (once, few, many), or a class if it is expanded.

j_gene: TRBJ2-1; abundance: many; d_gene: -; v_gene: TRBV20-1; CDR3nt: TGCAGTGCGGGTAGGGGGGTGGATGAGCAGTTCTTC; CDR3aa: CSAGRGVDEQFF
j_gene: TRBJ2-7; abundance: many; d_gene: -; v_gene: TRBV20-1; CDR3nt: TGCAGTGCCCCGGACCGGTTCTACGAGCAGTACTTC; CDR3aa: CSAPDRFYEQYF
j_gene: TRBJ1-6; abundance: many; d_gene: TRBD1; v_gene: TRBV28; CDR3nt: TGTGCCAGCAGCTCGGGACAGCTCAATTCACCCCTCCACTTT; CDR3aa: CASSSGQLNSPLHF
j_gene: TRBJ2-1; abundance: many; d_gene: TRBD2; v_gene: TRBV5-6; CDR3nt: TGTGCCAGCAGCCGTCCCCAATCTAGCGGGGGGGCCTATGAGCAGTTCTTC; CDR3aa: CASSRPQSSGGAYEQFF
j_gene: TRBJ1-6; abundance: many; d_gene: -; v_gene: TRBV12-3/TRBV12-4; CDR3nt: TGTGCCAGCAGTTTAGACCCAGGGTCCTATAATTCACCCCTCCACTTT; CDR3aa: CASSLDPGSYNSPLHF
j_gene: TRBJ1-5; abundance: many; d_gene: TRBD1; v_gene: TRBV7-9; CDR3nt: TGTGCCAGCAGCTCCCAGGGGGCGGATCAGCCCCAGCATTTT; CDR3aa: CASSSQGADQPQHF
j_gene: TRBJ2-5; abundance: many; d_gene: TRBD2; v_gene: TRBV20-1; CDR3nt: TGCAGTGCTCCCTACCCAGCGGGGGTCCAAGAGACCCAGTACTTC; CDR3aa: CSAPYPAGVQETQYF
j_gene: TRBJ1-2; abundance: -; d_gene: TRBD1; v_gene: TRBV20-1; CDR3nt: TGCAGTGCCTTGGGACAGGTACGTGGCTACACCTTC; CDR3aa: CSALGQVRGYTF
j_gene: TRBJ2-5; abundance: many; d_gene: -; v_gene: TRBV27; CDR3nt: TGTGCCAGCAGAGGGGCGGGGAGGGAGACCCAGTACTTC; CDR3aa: CASRGAGRETQYF
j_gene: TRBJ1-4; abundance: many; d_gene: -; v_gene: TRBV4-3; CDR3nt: TGCGCCAGCAGCCAAGTCTCGGGCTCGAGTGAAAAACTGTTTTTT; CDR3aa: CASSQVSGSSEKLFF
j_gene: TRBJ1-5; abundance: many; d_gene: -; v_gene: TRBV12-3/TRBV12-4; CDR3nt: TGTGCCAGCAGTTTCTTCGGTAGCAATCAGCCCCAGCATTTT; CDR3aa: CASSFFGSNQPQHF
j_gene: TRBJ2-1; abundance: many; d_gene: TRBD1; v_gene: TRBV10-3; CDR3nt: TGTGCCATCAATGGACAGGGGAGGGTTAGCTCCTACAATGAGCAGTTCTTC; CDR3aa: CAINGQGRVSSYNEQFF
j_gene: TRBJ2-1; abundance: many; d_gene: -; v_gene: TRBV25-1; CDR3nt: TGTGCCAGCTCCCCGGGGGTCAATGAGCAGTTCTTC; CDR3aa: CASSPGVNEQFF
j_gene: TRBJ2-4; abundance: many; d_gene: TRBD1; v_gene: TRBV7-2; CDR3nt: TGTGCCAGCAGCCGAATGGGACAGGGAAACATTCAGTACTTC; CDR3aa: CASSRMGQGNIQYF
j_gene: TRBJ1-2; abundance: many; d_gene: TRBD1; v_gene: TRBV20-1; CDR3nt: TGCAGTGCTCCCAGGGGGCCCTATGGCTACACCTTC; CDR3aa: CSAPRGPYGYTF
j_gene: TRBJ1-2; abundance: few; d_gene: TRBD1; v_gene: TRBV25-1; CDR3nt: TGTGCCAGCAGTGAAAGTGACAGGGTCTATGGCTACACCTTC; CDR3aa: CASSESDRVYGYTF
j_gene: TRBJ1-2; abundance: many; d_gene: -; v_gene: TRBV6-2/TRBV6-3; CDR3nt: TGTGCCAGCAGTTACAGGGTATACGGTGGCTACACCTTC; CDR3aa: CASSYRVYGGYTF
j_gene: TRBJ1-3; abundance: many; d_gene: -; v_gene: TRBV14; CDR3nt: TGTGCCAGCAGCCAAGCGGGACGGAAAAACACCATATATTTT; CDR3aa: CASSQAGRKNTIYF
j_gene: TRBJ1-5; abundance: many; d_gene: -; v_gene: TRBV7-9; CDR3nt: TGTGCCAGCAGCCAGGGGACTCAGCCCCAGCATTTT; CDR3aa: CASSQGTQPQHF
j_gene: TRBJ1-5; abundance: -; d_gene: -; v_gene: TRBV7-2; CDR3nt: TGTGCCATCAGCCAGGGATACAGGGCACTTCTCAATCAGCCCCAGCATTTT; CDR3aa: CAISQGYRALLNQPQHF
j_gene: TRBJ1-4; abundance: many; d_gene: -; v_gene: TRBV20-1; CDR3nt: TGCAGTGCTAGGTCTACCGGGACGAGGTGGGAAAAACTGTTTTTT; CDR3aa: CSARSTGTRWEKLFF
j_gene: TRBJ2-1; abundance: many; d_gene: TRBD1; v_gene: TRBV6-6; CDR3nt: TGTGCCAGCAGTTCTGCAGGGGGCGGGTTGGGCTCCTACAATGAGCAGTTCTTC; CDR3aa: CASSSAGGGLGSYNEQFF
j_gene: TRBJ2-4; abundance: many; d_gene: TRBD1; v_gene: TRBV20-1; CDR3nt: TGCAGTGCCCTCCATGCAGGGGGCGACGGTAGTGGCAAAAACATTCAGTACTTC; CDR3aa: CSALHAGGDGSGKNIQYF
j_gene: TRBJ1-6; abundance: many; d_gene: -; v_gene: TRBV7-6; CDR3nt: TGTGCCAGCAGCCCGTGGGGCGACGATTCACCCCTCCACTTT; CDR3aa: CASSPWGDDSPLHF
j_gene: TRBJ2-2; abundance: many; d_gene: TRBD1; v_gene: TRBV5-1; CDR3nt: TGCGCCAGCAGCCCTCAGACAGGGGTCAACACCGGGGAGCTGTTTTTT; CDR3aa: CASSPQTGVNTGELFF
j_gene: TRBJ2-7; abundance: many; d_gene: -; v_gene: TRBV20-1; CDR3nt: TGCAGTGCTAGAAATGGATGGGATACCTACGAGCAGTACTTC; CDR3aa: CSARNGWDTYEQYF
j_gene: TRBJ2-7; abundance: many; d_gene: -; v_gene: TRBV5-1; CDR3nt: TGCGCCAGCAGCTTCCCCCCCCAGGGAGACAGGCCCGACTCCTACGAGCAGTACTTC; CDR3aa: CASSFPPQGDRPDSYEQYF
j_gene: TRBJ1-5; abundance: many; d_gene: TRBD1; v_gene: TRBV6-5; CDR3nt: TGTGCCAGCAGTTCAACAGGGGTCGGCAATCAGCCCCAGCATTTT; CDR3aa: CASSSTGVGNQPQHF
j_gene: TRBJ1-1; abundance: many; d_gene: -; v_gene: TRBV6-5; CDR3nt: TGTGCCAGCATAAAGACCGGGACACAGAACACTGAAGCTTTCTTT; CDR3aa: CASIKTGTQNTEAFF
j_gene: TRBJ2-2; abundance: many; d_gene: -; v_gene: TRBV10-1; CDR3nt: TGCGCCAGCAGTGAGTCGGGAGGAGCGAACACCGGGGAGCTGTTTTTT; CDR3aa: CASSESGGANTGELFF
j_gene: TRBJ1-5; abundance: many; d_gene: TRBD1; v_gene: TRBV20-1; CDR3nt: TGCAGTGCTAGGGACCCGGGACAGGGGGCCCGAAATCAGCCCCAGCATTTT; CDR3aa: CSARDPGQGARNQPQHF
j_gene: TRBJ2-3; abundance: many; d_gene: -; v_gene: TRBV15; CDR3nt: TGTGCCACCAGCAGAGGCTCCTCAGGGGGGGGCCCAGATACGCAGTATTTT; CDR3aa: CATSRGSSGGGPDTQYF
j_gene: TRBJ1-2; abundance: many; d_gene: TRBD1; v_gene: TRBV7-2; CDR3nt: TGTGCCAGCAGCTCAAAGACAGGGACCTATGGCTACACCTTC; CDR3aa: CASSSKTGTYGYTF
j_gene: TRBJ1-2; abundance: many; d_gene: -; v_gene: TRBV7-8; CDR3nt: TGTGCCAGCAACCCTCCGGGACTCCAGGGAATAGGCTACACCTTC; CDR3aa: CASNPPGLQGIGYTF
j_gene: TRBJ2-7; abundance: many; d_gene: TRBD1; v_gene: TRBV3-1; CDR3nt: TGTGCCAGCAGCCAAGGTATTCCGGGACAGGGGTCCTACGAGCAGTACTTC; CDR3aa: CASSQGIPGQGSYEQYF
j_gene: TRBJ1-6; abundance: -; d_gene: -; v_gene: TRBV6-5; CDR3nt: TGTGCCAGCAGTTACTCATGCTCAGGGATGTCACCCCTCCACTTT; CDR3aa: CASSYSCSGMSPLHF
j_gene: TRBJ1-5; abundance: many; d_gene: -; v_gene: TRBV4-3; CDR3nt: TGCGCCAGCAGCCAAGAATTGAACCAGCCCCAGCATTTT; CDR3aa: CASSQELNQPQHF
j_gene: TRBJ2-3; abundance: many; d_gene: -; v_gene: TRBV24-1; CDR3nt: TGTGCCACCAGTGTGATGGGTGATACGCAGTATTTT; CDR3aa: CATSVMGDTQYF
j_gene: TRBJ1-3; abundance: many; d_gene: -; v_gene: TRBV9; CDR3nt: TGTGCCAGCACCCGGGCTTCCTCTGGAAACACCATATATTTT; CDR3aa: CASTRASSGNTIYF
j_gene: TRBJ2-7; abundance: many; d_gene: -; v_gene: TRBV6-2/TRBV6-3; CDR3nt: TGTGCCAGCAGTTACCCGACGGATCGACATCGTGGGGAGCAGTACTTC; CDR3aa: CASSYPTDRHRGEQYF
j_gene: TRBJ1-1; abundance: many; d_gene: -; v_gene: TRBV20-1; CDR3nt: TGCAGTGCTTATAGGGGCGGGAGGAACACTGAAGCTTTCTTT; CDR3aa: CSAYRGGRNTEAFF
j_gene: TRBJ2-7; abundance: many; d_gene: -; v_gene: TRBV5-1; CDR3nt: TGCGCCAGCTGCCCTCGGACACCTCCCTACGAGCAGTACTTC; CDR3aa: CASCPRTPPYEQYF
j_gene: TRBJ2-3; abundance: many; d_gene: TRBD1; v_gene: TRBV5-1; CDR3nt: TGCGCCAGCAGCTTGTTTGGAACAGGGGGCACAGATACGCAGTATTTT; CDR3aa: CASSLFGTGGTDTQYF
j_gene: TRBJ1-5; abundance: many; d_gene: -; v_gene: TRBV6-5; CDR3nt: TGTGCCAGCAGTTACGGGGAATACAATCAGCCCCAGCATTTT; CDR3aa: CASSYGEYNQPQHF
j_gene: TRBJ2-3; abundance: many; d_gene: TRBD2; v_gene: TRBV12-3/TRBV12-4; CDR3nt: TGTGCCAGCACCGTCATAGCGGGGGGTCCTTCCACAGATACGCAGTATTTT; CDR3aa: CASTVIAGGPSTDTQYF
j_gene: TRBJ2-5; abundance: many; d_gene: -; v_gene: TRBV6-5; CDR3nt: TGTGCCAGCAGTTACGGGCAGGGGAGAGGAGAGACCCAGTACTTC; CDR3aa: CASSYGQGRGETQYF
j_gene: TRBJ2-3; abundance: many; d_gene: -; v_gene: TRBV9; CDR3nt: TGTGCCAGCAGCGTAGCTGAAAACACAGATACGCAGTATTTT; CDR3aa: CASSVAENTDTQYF
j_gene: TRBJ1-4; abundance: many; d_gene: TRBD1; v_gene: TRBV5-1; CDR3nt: TGCGCCAGCAGCTTTAGGGGGCAGGATGAAAAACTGTTTTTT; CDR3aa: CASSFRGQDEKLFF
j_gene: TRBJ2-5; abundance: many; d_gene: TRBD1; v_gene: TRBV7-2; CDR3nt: TGTGCCAGCAGCTCCCGGGACAGGGGGCGCGAGACCCAGTACTTC; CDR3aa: CASSSRDRGRETQYF
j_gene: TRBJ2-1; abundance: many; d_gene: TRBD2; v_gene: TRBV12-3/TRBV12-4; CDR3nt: TGTGCCAGCAGTTTTGTGTTGGGACTAGGGAGTGGTGAGCAGTTCTTC; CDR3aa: CASSFVLGLGSGEQFF
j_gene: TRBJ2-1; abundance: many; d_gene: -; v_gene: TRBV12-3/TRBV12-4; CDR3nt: TGTGCCAGCAGCCTTAGGCGGGGGCTCGACAATGAGCAGTTCTTC; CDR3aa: CASSLRRGLDNEQFF
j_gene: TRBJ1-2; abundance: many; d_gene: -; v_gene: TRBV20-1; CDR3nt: TGCAGTGCTAGAAGGGCGCAGGGGTTCATCGGGACGTACTATGGCTACACCTTC; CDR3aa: CSARRAQGFIGTYYGYTF
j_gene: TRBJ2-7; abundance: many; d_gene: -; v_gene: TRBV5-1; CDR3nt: TGCGCCAGCAGCTTGGGTCTGGGGGGGGCAATGTGGAGCGAGCAGTACTTC; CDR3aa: CASSLGLGGAMWSEQYF